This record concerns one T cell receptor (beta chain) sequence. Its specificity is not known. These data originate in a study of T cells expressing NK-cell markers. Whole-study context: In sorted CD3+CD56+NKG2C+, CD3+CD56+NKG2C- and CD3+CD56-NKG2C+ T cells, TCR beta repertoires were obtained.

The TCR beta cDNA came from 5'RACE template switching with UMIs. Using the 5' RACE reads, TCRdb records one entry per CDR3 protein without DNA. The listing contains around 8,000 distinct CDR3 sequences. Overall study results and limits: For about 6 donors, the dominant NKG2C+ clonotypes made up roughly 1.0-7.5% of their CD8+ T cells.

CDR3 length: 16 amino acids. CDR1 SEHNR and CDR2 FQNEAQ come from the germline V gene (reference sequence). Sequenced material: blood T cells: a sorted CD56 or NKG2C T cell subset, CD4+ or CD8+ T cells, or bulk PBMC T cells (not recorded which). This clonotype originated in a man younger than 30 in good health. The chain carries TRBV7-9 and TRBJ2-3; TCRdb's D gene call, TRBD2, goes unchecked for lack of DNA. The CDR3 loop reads CASSPRGSIGMDTQYF.